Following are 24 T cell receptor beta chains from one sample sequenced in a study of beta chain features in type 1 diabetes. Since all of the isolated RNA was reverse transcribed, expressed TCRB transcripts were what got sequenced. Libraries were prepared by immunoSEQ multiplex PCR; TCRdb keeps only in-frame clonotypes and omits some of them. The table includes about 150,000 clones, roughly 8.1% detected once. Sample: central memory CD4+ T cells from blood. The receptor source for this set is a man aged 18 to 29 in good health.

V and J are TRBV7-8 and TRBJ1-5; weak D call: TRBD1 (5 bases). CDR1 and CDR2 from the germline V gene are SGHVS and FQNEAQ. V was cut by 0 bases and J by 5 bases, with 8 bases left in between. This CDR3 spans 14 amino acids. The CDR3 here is CASSLAGGYQPQHF. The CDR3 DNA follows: TGTGCCAGCAGCTTAGCGGGGGGGTATCAGCCCCAGCATTTT.

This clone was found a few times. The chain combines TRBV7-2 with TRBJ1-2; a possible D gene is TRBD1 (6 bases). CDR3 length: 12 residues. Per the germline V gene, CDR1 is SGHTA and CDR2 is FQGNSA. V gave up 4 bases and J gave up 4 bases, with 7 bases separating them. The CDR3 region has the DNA TGTGCCAGCAGCTCGACAGGCTATGGCTACACCTTC. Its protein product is CASSSTGYGYTF.

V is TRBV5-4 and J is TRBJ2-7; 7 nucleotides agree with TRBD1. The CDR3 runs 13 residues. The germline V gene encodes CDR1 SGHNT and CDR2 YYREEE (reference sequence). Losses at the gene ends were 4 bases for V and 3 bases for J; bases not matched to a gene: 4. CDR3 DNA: TGTGCCAGCAGCAACAGGGGAAGCTACGAGCAGTACTTC. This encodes CASSNRGSYEQYF.

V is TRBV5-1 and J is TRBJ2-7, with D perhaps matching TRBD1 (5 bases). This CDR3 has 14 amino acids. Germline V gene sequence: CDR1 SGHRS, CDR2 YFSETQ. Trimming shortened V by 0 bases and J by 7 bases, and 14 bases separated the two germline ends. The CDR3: CASSLGAGSEEQYF. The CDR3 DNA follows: TGCGCCAGCAGCTTGGGGGCAGGGTCAGAAGAGCAGTACTTC.

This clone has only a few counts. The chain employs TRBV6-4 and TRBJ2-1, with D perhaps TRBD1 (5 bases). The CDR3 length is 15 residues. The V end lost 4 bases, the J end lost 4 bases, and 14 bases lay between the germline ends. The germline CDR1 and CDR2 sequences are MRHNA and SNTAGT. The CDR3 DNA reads TGTGCCAGCAGTGTGGACCCGGCAGGGTACAATGAGCAGTTCTTC. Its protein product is CASSVDPAGYNEQFF.

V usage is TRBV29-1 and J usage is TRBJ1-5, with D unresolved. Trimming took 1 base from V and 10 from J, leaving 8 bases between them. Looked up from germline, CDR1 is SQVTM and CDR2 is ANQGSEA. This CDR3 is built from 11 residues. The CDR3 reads CSVEVAHPQHF. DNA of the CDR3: TGCAGCGTTGAAGTGGCCCACCCCCAGCATTTT.

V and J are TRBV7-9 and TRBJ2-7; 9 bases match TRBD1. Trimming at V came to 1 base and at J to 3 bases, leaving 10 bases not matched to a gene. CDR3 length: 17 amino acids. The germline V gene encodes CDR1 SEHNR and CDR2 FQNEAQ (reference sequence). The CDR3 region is CASSLGERTGVLYEQYF. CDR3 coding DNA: TGTGCCAGCAGCTTAGGCGAAAGGACAGGGGTCCTCTACGAGCAGTACTTC.

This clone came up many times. The CDR3 is CASSQEQHTGELFF. The CDR3 bases are TGCGCCAGCAGCCAAGAACAGCACACCGGGGAGCTGTTTTTT. The chain has TRBV4-3 and TRBJ2-2; the D is unclear. V shed 0 bases and J shed 3 bases, with 5 bases lying between them. The length of the CDR3 is 14 residues. Germline V gene data show CDR1 as LGHNA and CDR2 as YSLEER.

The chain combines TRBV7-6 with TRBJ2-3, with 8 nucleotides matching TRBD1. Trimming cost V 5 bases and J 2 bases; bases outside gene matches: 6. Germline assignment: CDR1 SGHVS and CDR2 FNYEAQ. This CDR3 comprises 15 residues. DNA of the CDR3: TGTGCCAGCAGCCGCCAGGGGGCCGTCACAGATACGCAGTATTTT. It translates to CASSRQGAVTDTQYF.

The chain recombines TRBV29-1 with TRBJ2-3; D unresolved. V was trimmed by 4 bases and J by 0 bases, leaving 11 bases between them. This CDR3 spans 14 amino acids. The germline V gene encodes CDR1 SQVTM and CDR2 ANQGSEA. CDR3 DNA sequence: TGCAGCGTTGTGGAGATATTAAGCACAGATACGCAGTATTTT. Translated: CSVVEILSTDTQYF.

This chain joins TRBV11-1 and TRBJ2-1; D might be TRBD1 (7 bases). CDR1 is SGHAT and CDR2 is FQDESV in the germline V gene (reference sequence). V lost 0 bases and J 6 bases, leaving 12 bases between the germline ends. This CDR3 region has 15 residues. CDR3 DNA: TGTGCCAGCAGCTTAGCCTCTCAGGGGGGCAATGAGCAGTTCTTC. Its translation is CASSLASQGGNEQFF.

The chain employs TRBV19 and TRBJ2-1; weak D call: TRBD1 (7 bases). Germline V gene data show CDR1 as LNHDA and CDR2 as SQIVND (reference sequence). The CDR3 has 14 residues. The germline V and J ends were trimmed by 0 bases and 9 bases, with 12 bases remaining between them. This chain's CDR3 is CASSIEDREVEQFF. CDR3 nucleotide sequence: TGTGCCAGTAGTATAGAAGACAGGGAGGTTGAGCAGTTCTTC.

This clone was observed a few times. The CDR3, as DNA: TGTGCCAGCAGCCGGGCGGGAGGGTACAATCAGCCCCAGCATTTT. Translated: CASSRAGGYNQPQHF. The rearrangement uses TRBV9 and TRBJ1-5; D unresolved. The V and J ends lost 4 bases and 3 bases respectively, with 14 bases between them. The germline V gene has CDR1 SGDLS and CDR2 YYNGEE. The CDR3 length is 15 residues.

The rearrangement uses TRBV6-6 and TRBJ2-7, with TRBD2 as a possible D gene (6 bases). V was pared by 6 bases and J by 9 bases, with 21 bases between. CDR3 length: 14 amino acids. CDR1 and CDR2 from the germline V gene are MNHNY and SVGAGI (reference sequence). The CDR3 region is CASSERAQRPLQYF. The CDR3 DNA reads TGTGCCAGCAGCGAGCGGGCCCAACGTCCCCTGCAGTACTTC.

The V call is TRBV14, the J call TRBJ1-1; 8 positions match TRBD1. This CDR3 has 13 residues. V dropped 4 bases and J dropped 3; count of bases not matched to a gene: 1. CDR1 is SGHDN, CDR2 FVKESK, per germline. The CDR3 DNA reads TGTGCCAGCAGCCCACAGGGGGACACTGAAGCTTTCTTT. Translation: CASSPQGDTEAFF.

The CDR3 DNA reads as TGTGCCAGCAGCCAGGGACAGGGGCCCAGCTCCTACAATGAGCAGTTCTTC. Amino acids: CASSQGQGPSSYNEQFF. V and J are TRBV4-2 and TRBJ2-1; 10 bases match TRBD1. The CDR3 contains 17 residues. J gave up 0 bases and V 3 bases, and 5 bases lay outside the gene matches. Germline V lookup: CDR1 LGHNA, CDR2 YNFKEQ.

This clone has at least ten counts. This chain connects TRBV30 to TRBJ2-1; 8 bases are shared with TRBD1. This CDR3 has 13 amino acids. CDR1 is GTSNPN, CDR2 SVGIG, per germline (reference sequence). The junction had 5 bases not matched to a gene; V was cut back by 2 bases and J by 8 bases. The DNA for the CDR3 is TGTGCCTGGAGTATAGGGACAGGCGATGAGCAGTTCTTC. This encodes CAWSIGTGDEQFF. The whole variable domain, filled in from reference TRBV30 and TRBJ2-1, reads SQTIHQWPATLVQPVGSPLSLECTVEGTSNPNLYWYRQAAGRGLQLLFYSVGIGQISSEVPQNLSASRPQDRQFILSSKKLLLSDSGFYLCAWSIGTGDEQFFGPGTRLTVL.

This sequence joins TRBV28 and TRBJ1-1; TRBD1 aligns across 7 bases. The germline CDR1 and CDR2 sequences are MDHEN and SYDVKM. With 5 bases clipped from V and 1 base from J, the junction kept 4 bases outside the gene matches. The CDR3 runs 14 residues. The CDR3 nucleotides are TGTGCCAGCAGTCTAGGACAGGAGAACACTGAAGCTTTCTTT. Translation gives CASSLGQENTEAFF.

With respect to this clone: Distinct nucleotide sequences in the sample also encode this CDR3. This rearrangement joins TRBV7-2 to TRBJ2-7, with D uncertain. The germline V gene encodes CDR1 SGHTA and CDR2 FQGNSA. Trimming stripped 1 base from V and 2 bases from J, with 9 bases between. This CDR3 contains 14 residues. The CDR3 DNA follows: TGTGCCAGCAGCTTAGAAAGAGCCACCTACGAGCAGTACTTC. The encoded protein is CASSLERATYEQYF.

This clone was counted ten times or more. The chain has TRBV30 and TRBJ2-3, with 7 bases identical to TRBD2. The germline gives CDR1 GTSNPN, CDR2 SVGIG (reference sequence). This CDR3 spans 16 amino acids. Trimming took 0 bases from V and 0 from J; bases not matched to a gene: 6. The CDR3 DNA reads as TGTGCCTGGAGTGTCCTAGCGGAAACTAGCACAGATACGCAGTATTTT. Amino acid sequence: CAWSVLAETSTDTQYF.

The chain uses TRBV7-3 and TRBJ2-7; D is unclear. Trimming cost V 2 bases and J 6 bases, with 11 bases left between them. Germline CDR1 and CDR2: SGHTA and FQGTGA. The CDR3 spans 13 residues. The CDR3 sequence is CASSLVESSEQYF. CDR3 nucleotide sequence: TGTGCCAGCAGCTTAGTAGAGTCTAGCGAGCAGTACTTC.

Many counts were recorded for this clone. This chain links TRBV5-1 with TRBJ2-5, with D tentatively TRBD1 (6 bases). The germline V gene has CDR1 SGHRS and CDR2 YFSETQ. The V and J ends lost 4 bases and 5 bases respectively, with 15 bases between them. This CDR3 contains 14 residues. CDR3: CASSEGHAMETQYF. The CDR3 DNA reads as TGCGCCAGCAGCGAGGGACACGCCATGGAGACCCAGTACTTC.

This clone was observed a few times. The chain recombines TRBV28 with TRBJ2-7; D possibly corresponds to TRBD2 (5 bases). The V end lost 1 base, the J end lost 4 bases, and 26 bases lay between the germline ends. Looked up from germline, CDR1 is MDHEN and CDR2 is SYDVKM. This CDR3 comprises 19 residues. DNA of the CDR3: TGTGCCAGCAGTTTATCCCCCCCGTGGATGATAGCGACGGTATACGAGCAGTACTTC. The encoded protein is CASSLSPPWMIATVYEQYF.

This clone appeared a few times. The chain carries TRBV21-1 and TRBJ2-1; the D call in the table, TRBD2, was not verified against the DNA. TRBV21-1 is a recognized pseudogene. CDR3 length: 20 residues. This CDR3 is CASSTGGLATGWSLYNEQFF. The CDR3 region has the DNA TGTGCCAGCAGCACCGGGGGGCTCGCGACGGGATGGTCGCTCTACAATGAGCAGTTCTTC.